A selection of T cell receptor beta chains follows, all from one sample in a study of molecular identifiers for immune sequencing clone quantification. TCRdb recomputed calls from the PCR reads with MiXCR, one row per CDR3 protein. This sample yields around 8,600 distinct CDR3 sequences, of which around 15% are seen a single time; 1.5% belongs to the top ten. Material for sequencing was naive CD8+ T cells from blood, with Jurkat cell RNA spiked in. These receptors were obtained from a human donor in good health. Some libraries in this study had Jurkat cell RNA spiked in. Both conserved end residues are part of each CDR3. Fields, in order: J gene, clone size, D gene, V gene, CDR3 DNA, CDR3 protein. A D gene is named only where the DNA matches it firmly. Part of the rows lack a size; the others show once, few, many or a class for expanded clones.

j_call: TRBJ2-3
clone_size: medium-sized
d_call: TRBD2
v_call: TRBV4-3
cdr3_nt: TGCGCCAGCAGCCAAGATGGCGGGGGGCCCACAGATACGCAGTATTTT
cdr3_aa: CASSQDGGGPTDTQYF

j_call: TRBJ2-3
clone_size: .
d_call: .
v_call: TRBV19
cdr3_nt: TGTGCCAGTAAACCTTGGGCAGGGTCGGATACGCAGTATTTT
cdr3_aa: CASKPWAGSDTQYF

j_call: TRBJ2-3
clone_size: medium-sized
d_call: .
v_call: TRBV29-1
cdr3_nt: TGCAGCGTTGAAGATCCGATCCGCGGGACTGGAGATACGCAGTATTTT
cdr3_aa: CSVEDPIRGTGDTQYF

j_call: TRBJ1-2
clone_size: many
d_call: TRBD1
v_call: TRBV7-9
cdr3_nt: TGTGCCAGCAGCTTAGCGATCGAGGGGGCAAGTGGCTACACCTTC
cdr3_aa: CASSLAIEGASGYTF

j_call: TRBJ1-1
clone_size: medium-sized
d_call: .
v_call: TRBV9
cdr3_nt: TGTGCCAGCAGCGGACAGGAGAACACTGAAGCTTTCTTT
cdr3_aa: CASSGQENTEAFF

j_call: TRBJ2-7
clone_size: many
d_call: TRBD1
v_call: TRBV6-2/TRBV6-3
cdr3_nt: TGTGCCAGCAGTGCCAGGGGGTTGTGGGAGCAGTACTTC
cdr3_aa: CASSARGLWEQYF

j_call: TRBJ2-5
clone_size: medium-sized
d_call: .
v_call: TRBV10-3
cdr3_nt: TGTGCCATCAGTGACGTTAAGGGGTCCACCCTGGGGGAGACCCAGTACTTC
cdr3_aa: CAISDVKGSTLGETQYF

j_call: TRBJ1-1
clone_size: medium-sized
d_call: .
v_call: TRBV29-1
cdr3_nt: TGCAGCGTTTGGCAGGACAACACTGAAGCTTTCTTT
cdr3_aa: CSVWQDNTEAFF

j_call: TRBJ2-7
clone_size: medium-sized
d_call: .
v_call: TRBV29-1
cdr3_nt: TGCAGCGTTGAAGCTCGGGGCCACTCCTACGAGCAGTACTTC
cdr3_aa: CSVEARGHSYEQYF

j_call: TRBJ2-5
clone_size: .
d_call: .
v_call: TRBV30
cdr3_nt: TGTGCCTTGGAACAGAGGACCCGAGCGACCCAGTACTTC
cdr3_aa: CALEQRTRATQYF

j_call: TRBJ2-3
clone_size: medium-sized
d_call: TRBD2
v_call: TRBV6-2/TRBV6-3
cdr3_nt: TGTGCCAGCGACGGGCTAGCGGGAGGAGATACGCAGTATTTT
cdr3_aa: CASDGLAGGDTQYF

j_call: TRBJ2-7
clone_size: .
d_call: .
v_call: TRBV7-9
cdr3_nt: TGTGCCAGCGGGTCCACTACAGGGATTTCCCTCGAGCAGTACTTC
cdr3_aa: CASGSTTGISLEQYF

j_call: TRBJ1-4
clone_size: medium-sized
d_call: TRBD1
v_call: TRBV27
cdr3_nt: TGTGCCAGCAGTAATCGAGGCAGGGGGCTTTCAAATGAAAAACTGTTTTTT
cdr3_aa: CASSNRGRGLSNEKLFF

j_call: TRBJ1-5
clone_size: many
d_call: TRBD1
v_call: TRBV5-6
cdr3_nt: TGTGCCAGCAGCCCGGGACAGGCGGCTCAGCCCCAGCATTTT
cdr3_aa: CASSPGQAAQPQHF

j_call: TRBJ2-1
clone_size: medium-sized
d_call: TRBD2
v_call: TRBV15
cdr3_nt: TGTGCCACCAACCCAGGAGGGACTAGCTCCTACAATGAGCAGTTCTTC
cdr3_aa: CATNPGGTSSYNEQFF

j_call: TRBJ2-5
clone_size: medium-sized
d_call: .
v_call: TRBV4-2
cdr3_nt: TGTGCCAGCAGCTCGTCCGGGCCGGGGGAAGAGACCCAGTACTTC
cdr3_aa: CASSSSGPGEETQYF

j_call: TRBJ2-3
clone_size: medium-sized
d_call: TRBD2
v_call: TRBV28
cdr3_nt: TGTGCCAGCAGTCCTACTGGGGTTGGAGCGGGAGGGCCTGGCACAGATACGCAGTATTTT
cdr3_aa: CASSPTGVGAGGPGTDTQYF

j_call: TRBJ2-4
clone_size: medium-sized
d_call: .
v_call: TRBV3-1
cdr3_nt: TGTGCCAGCAGCCCCCGGCAAGCCAAAAACATTCAGTACTTC
cdr3_aa: CASSPRQAKNIQYF

j_call: TRBJ1-1
clone_size: medium-sized
d_call: .
v_call: TRBV27
cdr3_nt: TGTGCCAGCAGTCCAACTACAGGAGGAAACACTGAAGCTTTCTTT
cdr3_aa: CASSPTTGGNTEAFF

j_call: TRBJ2-7
clone_size: medium-sized
d_call: TRBD2
v_call: TRBV29-1
cdr3_nt: TGCAGCGTTGAAGTAGCGGGAGGCCCCTACGAGCAGTACTTC
cdr3_aa: CSVEVAGGPYEQYF

j_call: TRBJ2-1
clone_size: .
d_call: .
v_call: TRBV7-9
cdr3_nt: TGTGCCAGCAGCTTACCCCAGGACAATGAGCAGTTCTTC
cdr3_aa: CASSLPQDNEQFF

j_call: TRBJ2-3
clone_size: medium-sized
d_call: .
v_call: TRBV7-9
cdr3_nt: TGTGCCAGCAGCTCCAATTCAGGGCCCCCCACAGATACGCAGTATTTT
cdr3_aa: CASSSNSGPPTDTQYF

j_call: TRBJ2-2
clone_size: many
d_call: TRBD1
v_call: TRBV13
cdr3_nt: TGTGCCGGCAGCTCCAGTTCCGACAGGGTAAACACCGGGGAGCTGTTTTTT
cdr3_aa: CAGSSSSDRVNTGELFF

j_call: TRBJ2-7
clone_size: once
d_call: .
v_call: TRBV30
cdr3_nt: TGTGCCTGTGCAGACCCGAATCTGACCTTCGAGCAGTACTTC
cdr3_aa: CACADPNLTFEQYF

j_call: TRBJ2-3
clone_size: medium-sized
d_call: TRBD2
v_call: TRBV9
cdr3_nt: TGTGCCAGCAGCTTCCGGACTAGTAAAGATACGCAGTATTTT
cdr3_aa: CASSFRTSKDTQYF

j_call: TRBJ1-1
clone_size: .
d_call: .
v_call: TRBV3-1
cdr3_nt: TGTGCCAGCAGCCAAGAAAGTGTGGACACTGAAGCTCTCTTT
cdr3_aa: CASSQESVDTEALF

j_call: TRBJ2-1
clone_size: many
d_call: .
v_call: TRBV29-1
cdr3_nt: TGCAGCGCGACAGGGGAGGGACATGAGCAGTTCTTC
cdr3_aa: CSATGEGHEQFF

j_call: TRBJ2-7
clone_size: medium-sized
d_call: TRBD2
v_call: TRBV5-1
cdr3_nt: TGCGCCAGCAGCAGAGCCGGGACTAGCGGAGAAGACTACGAGCAGTACTTC
cdr3_aa: CASSRAGTSGEDYEQYF

j_call: TRBJ1-1
clone_size: medium-sized
d_call: TRBD1
v_call: TRBV7-3
cdr3_nt: TGTGCCAGCAGCGCAGGACAGGGAAGAACTGAAGCTTTCTTT
cdr3_aa: CASSAGQGRTEAFF

j_call: TRBJ2-3
clone_size: .
d_call: .
v_call: TRBV7-2
cdr3_nt: TGTGCCTGCAGCCCGGCGACCAACGCCTACACAGATACGCAGTATTTT
cdr3_aa: CACSPATNAYTDTQYF

j_call: TRBJ2-2
clone_size: many
d_call: .
v_call: TRBV19
cdr3_nt: TGTGCCAGTAGTATGTTATCCGGCGGGGAGCTGTTTTTT
cdr3_aa: CASSMLSGGELFF

j_call: TRBJ2-2
clone_size: many
d_call: .
v_call: TRBV28
cdr3_nt: TGTGCCAGCAGTTCTCGGAACACCGGGGAGCTGTTTTTT
cdr3_aa: CASSSRNTGELFF

j_call: TRBJ2-3
clone_size: many
d_call: TRBD2
v_call: TRBV12-3/TRBV12-4
cdr3_nt: TGTGCCAGCAGCCAGACTAGCGGGATTGACACAGATACGCAGTATTTT
cdr3_aa: CASSQTSGIDTDTQYF

j_call: TRBJ1-5
clone_size: many
d_call: .
v_call: TRBV5-6
cdr3_nt: TGTGCCAGCAGCTCTGCGGTCAGCAATCAGCCCCAGCATTTT
cdr3_aa: CASSSAVSNQPQHF

j_call: TRBJ2-1
clone_size: medium-sized
d_call: .
v_call: TRBV24-1
cdr3_nt: TGTGCCACCAGTGAGGCGAATGAGCAGTTCTTC
cdr3_aa: CATSEANEQFF

j_call: TRBJ1-1
clone_size: medium-sized
d_call: .
v_call: TRBV4-1
cdr3_nt: TGCGCCAGCAGCTTTTCGAAGGTTACTGAAGCTTTCTTT
cdr3_aa: CASSFSKVTEAFF

j_call: TRBJ2-7
clone_size: many
d_call: TRBD1
v_call: TRBV5-6
cdr3_nt: TGTGCCAGCAGCTTGGACGGACAGGGACCCTACGAGCAGTACTTC
cdr3_aa: CASSLDGQGPYEQYF

j_call: TRBJ1-1
clone_size: medium-sized
d_call: .
v_call: TRBV20-1
cdr3_nt: TGCAGTGCTAGTGAGAACACTGAAGCTTTCTTT
cdr3_aa: CSASENTEAFF

j_call: TRBJ2-1
clone_size: many
d_call: .
v_call: TRBV7-9
cdr3_nt: TGTGCCAGCAGCTTAGGTGACTCCTTGTTCTTC
cdr3_aa: CASSLGDSLFF

j_call: TRBJ1-1
clone_size: .
d_call: .
v_call: TRBV6-5
cdr3_nt: TGTGCCAGTAGAGGCAGGGCAAAGAACACTGAAGCTCTCTTT
cdr3_aa: CASRGRAKNTEALF

j_call: TRBJ2-7
clone_size: many
d_call: .
v_call: TRBV20-1
cdr3_nt: TGCAGTGCTAGAGGCGGGCGGGACTACGAGCAGTACTTC
cdr3_aa: CSARGGRDYEQYF

j_call: TRBJ2-5
clone_size: medium-sized
d_call: TRBD2
v_call: TRBV27
cdr3_nt: TGTGCCAGCAGTCCCGGGGTAGCGGGGGTATTTCAAGAGACCCAGTACTTC
cdr3_aa: CASSPGVAGVFQETQYF

j_call: TRBJ2-7
clone_size: medium-sized
d_call: TRBD1
v_call: TRBV6-1
cdr3_nt: TGTGCCAGCAGTGCGGACAGGGGGTTCGGCGAGCAGTACTTC
cdr3_aa: CASSADRGFGEQYF

j_call: TRBJ1-6
clone_size: many
d_call: .
v_call: TRBV25-1
cdr3_nt: TGTGCCAGCAGTGAAACAGGGAAATCACCCCTCCACTTT
cdr3_aa: CASSETGKSPLHF

j_call: TRBJ2-3
clone_size: medium-sized
d_call: .
v_call: TRBV11-2
cdr3_nt: TGTGCCAGCAGCTTGGGCGGATACACAGATACGCAGTATTTT
cdr3_aa: CASSLGGYTDTQYF

j_call: TRBJ2-7
clone_size: medium-sized
d_call: .
v_call: TRBV30
cdr3_nt: TGTGCCTGGAGTCCCCTAGGAACGGGATACGCGGAGCAGTACTTC
cdr3_aa: CAWSPLGTGYAEQYF

j_call: TRBJ1-1
clone_size: many
d_call: .
v_call: TRBV12-3/TRBV12-4
cdr3_nt: TGTGCCAGCAGTTGGGGGGAAGGCACTGAAGCTTTCTTT
cdr3_aa: CASSWGEGTEAFF

j_call: TRBJ1-1
clone_size: many
d_call: TRBD1
v_call: TRBV27
cdr3_nt: TGTGCCAGCAGTTTATCGGGGACAGGGGAGGATTTCTTT
cdr3_aa: CASSLSGTGEDFF

j_call: TRBJ2-5
clone_size: many
d_call: .
v_call: TRBV11-2
cdr3_nt: TGTGCCAGCGGCTTGGACCCTTGGGGGTACCAAGAGACCCAGTACTTC
cdr3_aa: CASGLDPWGYQETQYF

j_call: TRBJ2-1
clone_size: many
d_call: TRBD2
v_call: TRBV27
cdr3_nt: TGTGCCAGCAGTATAGCGGGGGCCTACAATGAGCAGTTCTTC
cdr3_aa: CASSIAGAYNEQFF

j_call: TRBJ2-2
clone_size: medium-sized
d_call: TRBD2
v_call: TRBV19
cdr3_nt: TGTGCCAGTAGTATGGGACTAGCGGCCGGGGAGCTGTTTTTT
cdr3_aa: CASSMGLAAGELFF

j_call: TRBJ1-1
clone_size: few
d_call: .
v_call: TRBV7-9
cdr3_nt: TGTGCCAGCAGCTTACCTCAGGGTGGAGGGGAAGGCACTGAAGCTTTCTTT
cdr3_aa: CASSLPQGGGEGTEAFF

j_call: TRBJ2-3
clone_size: medium-sized
d_call: .
v_call: TRBV4-1
cdr3_nt: TGCGCCAGCAGCCAAGATCTCCCAGATACGCAGTATTTT
cdr3_aa: CASSQDLPDTQYF

j_call: TRBJ1-1
clone_size: medium-sized
d_call: TRBD1
v_call: TRBV19
cdr3_nt: TGTGCCAGTAGTCCAGGGGGGAACACTGAAGCTTTCTTT
cdr3_aa: CASSPGGNTEAFF

j_call: TRBJ2-7
clone_size: .
d_call: .
v_call: TRBV27
cdr3_nt: TGTGCCAGCAGCTACAGGGCGTCCTACGAGCAGTACTTC
cdr3_aa: CASSYRASYEQYF

j_call: TRBJ2-5
clone_size: many
d_call: TRBD2
v_call: TRBV4-1
cdr3_nt: TGCGCCAGCAGGGGGGACTACCTGGAAGAGACCCAGTACTTC
cdr3_aa: CASRGDYLEETQYF

j_call: TRBJ2-3
clone_size: many
d_call: TRBD2
v_call: TRBV4-1
cdr3_nt: TGCGCCAGCAGCCCGAAAGCCGGGACTACCCACACAGATACGCAGTATTTT
cdr3_aa: CASSPKAGTTHTDTQYF

j_call: TRBJ2-3
clone_size: medium-sized
d_call: .
v_call: TRBV12-3/TRBV12-4
cdr3_nt: TGTGCCAGCAGTCCCGGCGGGGGCAGCACAGATACGCAGTATTTT
cdr3_aa: CASSPGGGSTDTQYF

j_call: TRBJ2-1
clone_size: many
d_call: .
v_call: TRBV4-1
cdr3_nt: TGCGCCAGCAGCCTTCGACAGACCTTATCCTACAATGAGCAGTTCTTC
cdr3_aa: CASSLRQTLSYNEQFF